The 23 T cell receptor beta chains presented below share a single source sample, sequenced in a study of OX40 agonist ivuxolimab in advanced cancers. The library was prepared using the immunoSEQ multiplex PCR assay. As stored in TCRdb, this immuneACCESS dataset retains in-frame rearrangements with V and J assigned. A fraction of the clones does not appear; measured against another copy, unresolved V genes explain less than half of the discrepancy, and the remainder lacks a known reason. Here the sample has some 85,000 clones; about 89% occur a single time. Jointly, the top ten make up 1.6% of the sample. The specimen was CD4+ or CD8+ T cells sorted from blood, collected in a trial of the OX40 agonist ivuxolimab. All receptors come from an adult with an advanced solid tumor such as melanoma, head and neck, liver or kidney cancer.

This chain uses TRBV5-1 with TRBJ1-4, with D tentatively TRBD1 (6 bases). The V and J ends lost 0 bases and 0 bases respectively, with 12 bases between them. The germline V gene has CDR1 SGHRS and CDR2 YFSETQ. The length of the CDR3 is 17 residues. The DNA for the CDR3 is TGCGCCAGCAGCTTGGATGGACAGAGAACAACTAATGAAAAACTGTTTTTT. Encoded protein: CASSLDGQRTTNEKLFF.

The V gene is TRBV7-9, the J gene TRBJ2-3, with D possibly being TRBD1 (6 bases). This CDR3 region has 12 residues. Germline CDR1 SEHNR, CDR2 FQNEAQ (reference sequence). Trimming took off 4 bases at V and 10 bases at J, with 12 bases between the two ends. DNA of the CDR3: TGTGCCAGCAGCTCCGTGGCAGGGGCGCAGTATTTT. Protein sequence: CASSSVAGAQYF. The complete variable domain, with remaining parts taken from reference TRBV7-9 and TRBJ2-3, reads DTGVSQNPRHKITKRGQNVTFRCDPISEHNRLYWYRQTLGQGPEFLTYFQNEAQLEKSRLLSDRFSAERPKGSFSTLEIQRTEQGDSAMYLCASSSVAGAQYFGPGTRLTVL.

V usage is TRBV28 and J usage is TRBJ2-5, with a possible D match to TRBD2 (5 bases). Trimming stripped 0 bases from V and 3 bases from J, with 8 bases between. The germline gives CDR1 MDHEN, CDR2 SYDVKM. The CDR3 is 14 amino acids. The CDR3 reads CASSLWGSEETQYF. The CDR3 nucleotides are TGTGCCAGCAGTTTATGGGGGAGCGAAGAGACCCAGTACTTC.

This chain uses TRBV29-1 with TRBJ2-7, with D possibly being TRBD2 (5 bases). The ends were cut back, 5 bases at V and 0 bases at J, with 11 bases in the middle. The CDR3 sequence is 13 residues long. The germline V gene has CDR1 SQVTM and CDR2 ANQGSEA. The CDR3 region has the DNA TGCAGCGTTTCTCATCGGGGCTCCTACGAGCAGTACTTC. Protein product: CSVSHRGSYEQYF.

The chain couples TRBV9 to TRBJ2-7; 13 nucleotides line up with TRBD2. The CDR3 runs to 16 residues. The germline CDR1 and CDR2 sequences are SGDLS and YYNGEE. Trimming cost V 4 bases and J 4 bases; bases outside gene matches: 8. The CDR3 DNA is TGTGCCAGCAGCACTTCGGGACTAGCGGGACGGTACGAGCAGTACTTC. This codes for CASSTSGLAGRYEQYF.

The chain uses TRBV30 and TRBJ2-7; maybe TRBD1 (6 bases). The CDR3 is 14 amino acids. Looked up from germline, CDR1 is GTSNPN and CDR2 is SVGIG (reference sequence). V was clipped by 4 bases and J by 2 bases, with 15 bases between them. The CDR3 bases are TGTGCCTGGATCACTCGCAGGGGAACCTACGAGCAGTACTTC. This sequence encodes CAWITRRGTYEQYF.

This chain joins TRBV15 and TRBJ2-2, with TRBD2 as a possible D gene (7 bases). The germline CDR1 and CDR2 sequences are LNHNV and YYDKDF (reference sequence). This CDR3 is built from 18 residues. V was pared by 1 base and J by 0 bases, with 15 bases between. The CDR3 DNA reads as TGTGCCACCAGCAGAGTAGGGGGGGCCGACGCGAACACCGGGGAGCTGTTTTTT. The encoded protein is CATSRVGGADANTGELFF.

This rearrangement joins TRBV14 to TRBJ2-7, with 8 bases that match TRBD2. Germline assignment: CDR1 SGHDN and CDR2 FVKESK. With V trimmed by 0 bases and J by 3 bases, 4 bases remained unmatched. This CDR3 has 15 amino acids. Written as DNA, the CDR3 is TGTGCCAGCAGCCAAGATCTCGGGAGGGTCTACGAGCAGTACTTC. Translation gives CASSQDLGRVYEQYF.

The chain uses TRBV20-1 and TRBJ2-1; D uncertain. With 5 bases removed from V and 6 bases from J, the gap between germline ends came to 8 bases. The germline V gene has CDR1 DFQATT and CDR2 SNEGSKA (reference sequence). This CDR3 has 11 residues. CDR3 nucleotide sequence: TGCAGTGCTTCGGACCCCAATGAGCAGTTCTTC. Amino acids: CSASDPNEQFF.

The chain employs TRBV5-1 and TRBJ1-2, with TRBD1 as a possible D gene (5 bases). V lost 0 bases and J lost 7, with 19 bases in between. This CDR3 spans 16 amino acids. Germline loops: CDR1 SGHRS, CDR2 YFSETQ. CDR3 residues: CASSLAPGGTDGGYTF. The CDR3 DNA reads as TGCGCCAGCAGCTTGGCCCCGGGGGGGACTGACGGTGGCTACACCTTC.

J is TRBJ2-7 and V is TRBV6-6; no clear D gene. CDR3 length: 12 residues. Trimming stripped 5 bases from V and 6 bases from J, with 11 bases between. Germline V gene data show CDR1 as MNHNY and CDR2 as SVGAGI (reference sequence). The CDR3 loop reads CASSGSVGEQYF. The DNA for the CDR3 is TGTGCCAGCAGTGGGTCGGTGGGCGAGCAGTACTTC.

The count of this clone is one. The V and J genes are TRBV4-1 and TRBJ2-7; the match to TRBD2 covers 12 bases. With 0 bases clipped from V and 3 bases from J, the junction kept 18 bases outside the gene matches. The CDR3 covers 21 residues. In germline, CDR1 is MGHRA, CDR2 YSYEKL. This chain's CDR3 is CASSQDRLAGGQVGFFYEQYF. Here the CDR3 DNA reads TGCGCCAGCAGCCAAGATCGGCTAGCGGGAGGGCAAGTTGGGTTTTTCTACGAGCAGTACTTC.

The gene calls are TRBV7-2 and TRBJ2-1; 13 bases map to TRBD2. Germline CDR1 and CDR2: SGHTA and FQGNSA. V dropped 5 bases and J dropped 6; count of bases not matched to a gene: 4. This CDR3 contains 15 residues. CDR3 sequence reads: CASSPGLAGANEQFF. The CDR3 bases are TGTGCCAGCAGCCCTGGACTAGCGGGGGCCAATGAGCAGTTCTTC.

This clone appeared once. The J gene is TRBJ2-4, the V gene TRBV28, with 8 bases matching TRBD2. The CDR3 is 13 amino acids. Unmatched junction bases numbered 7, after V lost 7 bases and J lost 8 bases. Germline V CDR1 and CDR2: MDHEN, SYDVKM. CDR3 in DNA: TGTGCCAGCACCCCCGGGGGGGGACACATTCAGTACTTC. Translated: CASTPGGGHIQYF.

V and J are TRBV5-1 and TRBJ1-4; 9 nucleotides line up with TRBD1. The CDR3 is 14 amino acids. The germline CDR1 and CDR2 sequences are SGHRS and YFSETQ. Losses at the gene ends were 4 bases for V and 8 bases for J; bases not matched to a gene: 6. The CDR3 protein is CASSHGTGNEKLFF. The CDR3 bases are TGCGCCAGCAGCCATGGGACAGGGAACGAAAAACTGTTTTTT.

The chain carries TRBV30 and TRBJ1-5, with a possible D match to TRBD1 (6 bases). From germline, CDR1 is GTSNPN and CDR2 SVGIG (reference sequence). The CDR3 length is 14 residues. The V gene lost 5 bases and the J gene lost 7 bases, with 18 bases spanning the gap. This CDR3 is CAWGARLQGQPQHF. For the CDR3, the DNA is TGTGCCTGGGGAGCCCGTCTTCAGGGGCAGCCCCAGCATTTT.

V gene TRBV10-3 combines with J gene TRBJ2-1, with TRBD1 matching 8 bases. Germline assignment: CDR1 ENHRY and CDR2 SYGVKD. The CDR3 contains 12 residues. J gave up 9 bases and V 7 bases, and 5 bases lay outside the gene matches. CDR3 amino acids: CAINPGGREQFF. CDR3 nucleotide sequence: TGTGCCATCAACCCAGGGGGCCGTGAGCAGTTCTTC.

The chain couples TRBV6-6 to TRBJ1-2, with TRBD1 as a possible D gene (5 bases). Trimming took off 7 bases at V and 0 bases at J, with 12 bases between the two ends. This CDR3 has 14 amino acids. Germline CDR1 is MNHNY and CDR2 is SVGAGI (reference sequence). The CDR3 DNA is TGTGCCAGCACAGGGTTACTCTCTAACTATGGCTACACCTTC. Its protein product is CASTGLLSNYGYTF.

The chain carries TRBV5-6 and TRBJ1-2; unclear D gene. The V and J ends lost 5 bases and 4 bases respectively, with 9 bases between them. CDR3 size: 12 residues. Germline V gene sequence: CDR1 SGHDT, CDR2 YYEEEE. For the CDR3, the DNA is TGTGCCAGCAGTTTCGATAGCTATGGCTACACCTTC. Amino acid sequence: CASSFDSYGYTF.

The chain carries TRBV7-3 and TRBJ1-3; TRBD1 is a possible D gene (5 bases). V lost 5 bases to trimming and J lost 0 bases, with 5 bases between them. The CDR3 is made up of 13 amino acids. CDR1 and CDR2 (germline): SGHTA, FQGTGA. The chain's CDR3 is CASSQGSGNTIYF. For the CDR3, the DNA is TGTGCCAGCAGCCAGGGCTCTGGAAACACCATATATTTT.

This sequence joins TRBV19 and TRBJ1-1; 10 nucleotides line up with TRBD1. CDR1 is LNHDA and CDR2 is SQIVND in the germline V gene (reference sequence). J lost 5 bases, V lost 9 bases, and 12 bases had no gene match. The CDR3 spans 15 residues. The CDR3 spells CASFRDRGSGTEAFF. The CDR3 DNA sequence: TGTGCCAGCTTCCGGGACAGGGGTTCGGGAACTGAAGCTTTCTTT.

The rearrangement joins TRBV2 to TRBJ1-1; D call uncertain. Trimming shortened V by 4 bases and J by 2 bases, and 17 bases separated the two germline ends. The CDR3 loop spans 16 amino acids. The germline CDR1 and CDR2 sequences are SNHLY and FYNNEI. For the CDR3, the DNA is TGTGCCAGCAGTGGCTTAAACACGGACGGAAACACTGAAGCTTTCTTT. Translated: CASSGLNTDGNTEAFF.

V is TRBV11-2 and J is TRBJ2-2; tentatively, D is TRBD1 (5 bases). V shed 5 bases and J shed 1 base, with 11 bases lying between them. Germline assignment: CDR1 SGHAT and CDR2 FQNNGV. This CDR3 comprises 15 residues. The CDR3 here is CASSPWTRNTGELFF. The CDR3, as DNA: TGTGCCAGCAGCCCCTGGACAAGGAACACCGGGGAGCTGTTTTTT. The whole variable domain, filled in from reference TRBV11-2 and TRBJ2-2, reads EAGVAQSPRYKIIEKRQSVAFWCNPISGHATLYWYQQILGQGPKLLIQFQNNGVVDDSQLPKDRFSAERLKGVDSTLKIQPAKLEDSAVYLCASSPWTRNTGELFFGEGSRLTVL.